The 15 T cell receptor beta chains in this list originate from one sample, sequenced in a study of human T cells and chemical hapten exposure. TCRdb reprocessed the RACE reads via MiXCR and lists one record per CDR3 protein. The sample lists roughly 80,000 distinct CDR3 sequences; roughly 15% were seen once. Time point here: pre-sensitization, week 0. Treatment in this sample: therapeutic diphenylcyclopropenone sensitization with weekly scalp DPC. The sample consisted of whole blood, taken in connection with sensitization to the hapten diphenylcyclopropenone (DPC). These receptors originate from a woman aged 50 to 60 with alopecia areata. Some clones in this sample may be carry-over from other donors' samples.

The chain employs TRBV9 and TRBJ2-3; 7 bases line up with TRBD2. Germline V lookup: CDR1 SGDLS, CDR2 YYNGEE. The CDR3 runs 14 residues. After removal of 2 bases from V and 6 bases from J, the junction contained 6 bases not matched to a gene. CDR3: CASSVREARDTQYF. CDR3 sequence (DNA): TGTGCCAGCAGCGTTCGGGAGGCCAGGGATACGCAGTATTTT.

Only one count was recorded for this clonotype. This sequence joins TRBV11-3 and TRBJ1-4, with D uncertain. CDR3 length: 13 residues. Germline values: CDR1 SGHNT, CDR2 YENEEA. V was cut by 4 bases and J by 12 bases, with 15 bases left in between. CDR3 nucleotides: TGTGCCAGCAGCTACACTAGGACGTCTGAACTGTTTTTT. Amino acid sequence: CASSYTRTSELFF.

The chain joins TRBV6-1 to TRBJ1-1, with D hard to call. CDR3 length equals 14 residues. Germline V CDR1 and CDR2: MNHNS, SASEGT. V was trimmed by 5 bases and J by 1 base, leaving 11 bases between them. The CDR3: CASSLHNKNTEAFF. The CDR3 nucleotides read TGTGCCAGCAGTCTTCATAACAAGAACACTGAAGCTTTCTTT.

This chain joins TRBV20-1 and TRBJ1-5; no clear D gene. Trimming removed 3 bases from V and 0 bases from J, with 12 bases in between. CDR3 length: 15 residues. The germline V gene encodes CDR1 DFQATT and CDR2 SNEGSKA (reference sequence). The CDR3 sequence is CSASGPGRSNQPQHF. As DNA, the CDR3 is TGCAGTGCTAGTGGGCCAGGACGTAGCAATCAGCCCCAGCATTTT.

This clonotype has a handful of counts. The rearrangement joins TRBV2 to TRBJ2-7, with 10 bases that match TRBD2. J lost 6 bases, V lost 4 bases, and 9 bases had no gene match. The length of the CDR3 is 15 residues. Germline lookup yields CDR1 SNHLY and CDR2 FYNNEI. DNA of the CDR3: TGTGCCAGCAGTGGGACAAGCGGGAGGGCCCTCGAGCAGTACTTC. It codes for CASSGTSGRALEQYF.

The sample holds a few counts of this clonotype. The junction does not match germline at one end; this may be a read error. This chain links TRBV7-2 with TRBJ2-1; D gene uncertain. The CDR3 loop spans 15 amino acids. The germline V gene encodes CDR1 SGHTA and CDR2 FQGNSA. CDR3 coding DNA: TGTGCCTGCAGCTTAGACGGTACCTTCTACAATGAGCAGTTCTTC. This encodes CACSLDGTFYNEQFF.

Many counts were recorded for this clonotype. The CDR3 region is CSARVAGGTADTQYF. The CDR3, as DNA: TGCAGTGCTCGAGTAGCGGGAGGTACCGCAGATACGCAGTATTTT. The V call is TRBV20-1, the J call TRBJ2-3; 10 bases align to TRBD2. V trimming: 5 bases; J trimming: 4 bases; junction bases outside the gene matches: 9. Germline V lookup: CDR1 DFQATT, CDR2 SNEGSKA (reference sequence). The CDR3 contains 15 residues.

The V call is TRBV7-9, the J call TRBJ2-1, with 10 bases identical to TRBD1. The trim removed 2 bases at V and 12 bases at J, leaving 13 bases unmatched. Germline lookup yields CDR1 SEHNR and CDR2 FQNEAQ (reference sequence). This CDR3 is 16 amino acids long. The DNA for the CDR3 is TGTGCCAGCAGCTTAAACAGTCCGGGACAGGGGAAGGGGCAGTTCTTC. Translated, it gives CASSLNSPGQGKGQFF. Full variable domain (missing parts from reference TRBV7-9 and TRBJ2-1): DTGVSQNPRHKITKRGQNVTFRCDPISEHNRLYWYRQTLGQGPEFLTYFQNEAQLEKSRLLSDRFSAERPKGSFSTLEIQRTEQGDSAMYLCASSLNSPGQGKGQFFGPGTRLTVL.

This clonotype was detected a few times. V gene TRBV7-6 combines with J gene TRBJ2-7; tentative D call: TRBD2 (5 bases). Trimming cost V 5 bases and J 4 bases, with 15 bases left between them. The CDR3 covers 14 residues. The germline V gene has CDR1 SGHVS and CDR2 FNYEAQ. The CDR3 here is CASSARAPGYEQYF. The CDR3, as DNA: TGTGCCAGCAGCGCCCGGGCCCCGGGATACGAGCAGTACTTC.

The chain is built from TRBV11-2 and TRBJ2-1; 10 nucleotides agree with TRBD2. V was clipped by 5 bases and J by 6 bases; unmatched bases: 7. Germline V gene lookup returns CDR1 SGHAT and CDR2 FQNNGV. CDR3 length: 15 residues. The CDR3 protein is CASSPGTSEGNEQFF. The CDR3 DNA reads TGTGCCAGCAGCCCTGGGACTAGCGAAGGCAATGAGCAGTTCTTC. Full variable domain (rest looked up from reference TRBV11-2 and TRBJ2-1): EAGVAQSPRYKIIEKRQSVAFWCNPISGHATLYWYQQILGQGPKLLIQFQNNGVVDDSQLPKDRFSAERLKGVDSTLKIQPAKLEDSAVYLCASSPGTSEGNEQFFGPGTRLTVL.

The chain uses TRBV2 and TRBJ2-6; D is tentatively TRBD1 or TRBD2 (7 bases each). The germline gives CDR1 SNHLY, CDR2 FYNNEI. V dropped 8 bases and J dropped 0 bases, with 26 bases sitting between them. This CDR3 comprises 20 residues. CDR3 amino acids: CASYGGVRDRDHSGANVLTF. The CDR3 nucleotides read TGTGCCAGCTATGGGGGGGTACGGGACAGAGACCACTCTGGGGCCAACGTCCTGACTTTC.

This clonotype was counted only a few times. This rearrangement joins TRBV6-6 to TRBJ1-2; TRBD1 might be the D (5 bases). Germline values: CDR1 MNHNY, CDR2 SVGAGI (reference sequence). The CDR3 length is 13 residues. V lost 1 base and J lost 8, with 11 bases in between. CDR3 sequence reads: CASSYLPGQGYTF. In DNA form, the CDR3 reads TGTGCCAGCAGTTACTTACCAGGGCAGGGCTACACCTTC.

The CDR3, as DNA: TGTGCCAGCAGTGAAACACCGGGACAGGGGTTTTCGGTC. This codes for CASSETPGQGFSV. This chain joins TRBV28 and TRBJ2-7, with 10 bases lining up with TRBD1. Germline-derived CDR1 and CDR2 are MDHEN and SYDVKM. The CDR3 sequence is 13 residues long.

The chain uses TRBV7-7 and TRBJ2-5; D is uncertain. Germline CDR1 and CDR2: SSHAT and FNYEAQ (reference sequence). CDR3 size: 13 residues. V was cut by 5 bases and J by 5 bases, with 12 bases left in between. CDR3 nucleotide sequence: TGTGCCAGCAGCCCGGGCCGCCCGGAGACCCAGTACTTC. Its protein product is CASSPGRPETQYF.

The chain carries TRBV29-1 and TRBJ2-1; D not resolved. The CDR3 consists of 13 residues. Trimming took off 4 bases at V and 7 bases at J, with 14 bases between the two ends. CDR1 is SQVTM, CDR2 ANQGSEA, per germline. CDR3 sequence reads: CSVGGTIGNEQFF. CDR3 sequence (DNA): TGCAGCGTTGGAGGAACAATCGGAAATGAGCAGTTCTTC.